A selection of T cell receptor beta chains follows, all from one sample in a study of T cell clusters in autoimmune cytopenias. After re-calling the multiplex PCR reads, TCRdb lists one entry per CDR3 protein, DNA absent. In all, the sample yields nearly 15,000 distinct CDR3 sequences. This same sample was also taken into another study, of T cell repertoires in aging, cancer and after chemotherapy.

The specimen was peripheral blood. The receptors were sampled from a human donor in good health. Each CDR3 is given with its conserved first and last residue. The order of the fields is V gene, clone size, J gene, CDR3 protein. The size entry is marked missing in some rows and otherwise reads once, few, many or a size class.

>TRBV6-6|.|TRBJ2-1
CASGAEPSRYNEQFF
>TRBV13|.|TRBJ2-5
CASSFLTSGDPQGTQYF
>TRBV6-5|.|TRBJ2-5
CASSWQFSETQYF
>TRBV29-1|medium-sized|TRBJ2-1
CSVAGREGSYNEQFF
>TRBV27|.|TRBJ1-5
CASSLVGVGNQPQHF
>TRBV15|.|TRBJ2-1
CATSSGTGTYNEQFF
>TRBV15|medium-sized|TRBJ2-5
CATSRVGRSDVETQYF
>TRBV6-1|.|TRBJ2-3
CASRPARGHTDTQYF
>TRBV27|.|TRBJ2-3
CASSLRLAGGGDTQYF
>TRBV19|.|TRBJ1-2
CASSIGTAYGYTF
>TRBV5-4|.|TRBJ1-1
CASSFDRAQMNTEAFF
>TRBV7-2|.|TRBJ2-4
CASSPRQENIQYF
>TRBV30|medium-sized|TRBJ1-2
CARQANYGYTF
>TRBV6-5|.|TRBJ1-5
CASSYVQGGQPQHF
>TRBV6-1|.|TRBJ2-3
CASRTPPSTDTQYF
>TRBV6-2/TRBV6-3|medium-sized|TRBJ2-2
CASGLGGRARGELFF
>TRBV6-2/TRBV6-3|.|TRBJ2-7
CASSTPAGSYEQYF
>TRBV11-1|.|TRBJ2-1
CASRTGTPSFF
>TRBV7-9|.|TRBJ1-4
CASSLARQTNEKLFF
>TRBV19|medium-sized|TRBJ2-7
CASRQGNEQYF
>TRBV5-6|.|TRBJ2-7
CASTPWGFGDEQYF
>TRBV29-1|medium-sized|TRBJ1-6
CSVEDGRGETLHF
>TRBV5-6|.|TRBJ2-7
CASSLEPGGHYEQYF
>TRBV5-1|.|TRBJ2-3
CARSLGRGGRENTQYF
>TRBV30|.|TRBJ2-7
CAWSVGAVGSYEQYF
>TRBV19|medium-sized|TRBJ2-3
CASVAGTRDTDTQYF
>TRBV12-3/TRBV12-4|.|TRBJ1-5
CASSLGAPYSNQPQHF
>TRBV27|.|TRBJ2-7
CASSLGDRAYEQYF
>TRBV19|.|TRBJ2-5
CASRSGSETQYF
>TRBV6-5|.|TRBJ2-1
CASSRFPRRDNEQFF
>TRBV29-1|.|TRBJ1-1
CSVLAQNTEAFF
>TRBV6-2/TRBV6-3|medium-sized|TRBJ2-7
CASTEGSDLIYEQYF
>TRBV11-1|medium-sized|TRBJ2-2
CASSFPTGELFF
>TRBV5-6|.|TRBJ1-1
CASSRQLNTEAFF
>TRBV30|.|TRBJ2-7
CAWSVGVGEQYF
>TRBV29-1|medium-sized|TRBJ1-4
CSVDLPVGLFF
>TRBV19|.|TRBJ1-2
CASSSWQADPNGYTF
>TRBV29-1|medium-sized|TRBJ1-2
CSACITGPSGYTF
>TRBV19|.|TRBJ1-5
CASGTGAAGQPQHF
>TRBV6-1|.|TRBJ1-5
CASSETEGDDQPQHF
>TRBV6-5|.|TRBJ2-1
CASSRAGGLNEQFF
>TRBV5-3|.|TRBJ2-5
CARSLRALGEETQYF
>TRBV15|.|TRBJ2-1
CASGASSYNEQFF
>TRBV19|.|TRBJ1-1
CASRPGHHEAFF
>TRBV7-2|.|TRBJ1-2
CASSLQTNYGYTF
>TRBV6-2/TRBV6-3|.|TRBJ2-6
CASFYPGANVLTF
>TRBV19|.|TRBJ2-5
CASMRSTLGETQYF
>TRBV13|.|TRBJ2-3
CASSLGQGGDTQYF